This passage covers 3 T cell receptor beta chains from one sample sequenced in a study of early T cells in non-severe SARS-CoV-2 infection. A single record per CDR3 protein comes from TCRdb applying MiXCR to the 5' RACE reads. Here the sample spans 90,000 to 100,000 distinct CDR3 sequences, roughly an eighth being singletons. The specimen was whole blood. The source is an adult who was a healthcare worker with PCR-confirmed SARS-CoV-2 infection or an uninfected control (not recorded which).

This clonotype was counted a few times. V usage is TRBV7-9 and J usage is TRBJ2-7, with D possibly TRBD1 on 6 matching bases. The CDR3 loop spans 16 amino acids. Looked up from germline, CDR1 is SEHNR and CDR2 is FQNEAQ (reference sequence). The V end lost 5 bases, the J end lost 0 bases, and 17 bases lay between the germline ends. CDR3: CASSASRQESSYEQYF. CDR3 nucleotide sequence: TGTGCCAGCAGCGCGAGTCGACAGGAAAGCTCCTACGAGCAGTACTTC.

In DNA form, the CDR3 reads TGCAGTGCTAGATTACAGGGTGCTGGAAACACCATATATTTT. Protein sequence: CSARLQGAGNTIYF. This chain links TRBV20-1 with TRBJ1-3; tentative D call: TRBD1 (6 bases). The germline gives CDR1 DFQATT, CDR2 SNEGSKA (reference sequence). The CDR3 spans 14 residues. V lost 2 bases and J 2 bases, leaving 10 bases between the germline ends.

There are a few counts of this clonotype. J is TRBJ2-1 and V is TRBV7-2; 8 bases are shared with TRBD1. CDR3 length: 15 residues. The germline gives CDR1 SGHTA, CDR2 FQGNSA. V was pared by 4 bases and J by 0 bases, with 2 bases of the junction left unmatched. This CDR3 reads CASSSDRGSYNEQFF. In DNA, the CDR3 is TGTGCCAGCAGCTCCGACAGGGGCTCCTACAATGAGCAGTTCTTC.